This T cell receptor beta chain was sequenced during a study of shared clonotypes between healthy human individuals. For the study at large: CD8 memory received one plate per donor, CD8 naive two, CD4 memory three and CD4 naive three. Study-wide findings and caveats: Clonotype sharing levels among donors were expected to vary with sequencing depth.

Germline trimming cut 6 bases from V and 3 bases from J; bases unmatched to any gene: 13. Per the germline V gene, CDR1 is SQVTM and CDR2 is ANQGSEA. CDR3 length: 15 residues. In the case of this clone: Its target is unknown.

TCRdb's copy holds only in-frame clones and misses some; the assay was immunoSEQ multiplex PCR. The sample yields hundreds of thousands of clones, approximately 97% seen once. Naive-designated CD8 cells lacked CD45RO, were positively enriched for CCR7, and omitted terminally differentiated effector memory CD45RA+ cells. The donors, all of them Caucasian adults, lived in Nashville, Tennessee. This receptor was identified in a man aged 25-45 years in good health. Sequenced: naive CD8+ T cells sorted from blood. The rearrangement uses TRBV29-1 and TRBJ2-7; TRBD2 matches 8 bases. CDR3: CSVTRALGRVYEQYF. The CDR3 region has the DNA TGCAGCGTCACGCGGGCGCTCGGGAGGGTCTACGAGCAGTACTTC.